This TCR beta chain is drawn from a study of blood T cell repertoires in COVID-19 (dated by TCRdb to about 2020). Background on the whole study: Samples from collaborators originated in the United States, Italy and Spain and spanned both the acute and convalescent phases of COVID-19. HLA class I and class II types, where available, came from metadata supplied by the sample provider rather than from assay-based typing. Samples were obtained from the ongoing ImmuneRACE study (first 160 participants) and from 1,000 to 1,500 subjects provided by 6 global collaborators. The repertoires were released in a freely available public database meant as a resource for research on the immune response to SARS-CoV-2. Subjects who had been exposed to COVID-19, were actively infected with it, or had recovered from it provided the deeply sampled blood TCRbeta repertoires that made up the dataset. The sample metadata nearly always contained a de-identified subject ID, COVID-19 status, age in years and sex. The material from the prospective study consisted of cDNA or gDNA derived from T cells, B-cell-depleted T cells, or PBMCs. Results and caveats for the whole study, not just this receptor: How much clinical and demographic metadata was included differed by source and by participant, and the metadata was provided uncurated.

A word on this clone: Its antigen remains undetermined. No qualities accompany the bases; no much larger clone lies one base away.

After removal of 4 bases from V and 0 bases from J, the junction retains 7 bases not matched to a gene. Counted from cysteine to phenylalanine, this CDR3 has 18 amino acids. CDR3 DNA only is kept here, 54 bases in frame from base 1. CDR1 ENHRY and CDR2 SYGVKD are derived from the germline V gene. TCRbeta CDR3 regions were amplified from genomic DNA using the immunoSEQ Assay, a bias-controlled multiplex PCR. As for the authors' bioinformatics: Within the assay, amplification of reference gene primers was used to estimate how many nucleated cells each sample contained. To quantify the absolute abundance of each unique TCRbeta CDR3 rearrangement, sequence reads were collapsed and filtered. For each sample, productive Simpson clonality was calculated as the square root of Simpson's diversity index across productive rearrangements. The clones in this table, taken by TCRdb from immuneACCESS, are in-frame only. Not every clone is retained; where verified, under half of the shortfall comes from an unresolved V gene, and the cause of the rest is unknown. V, J and clone size are those of that table, while D and trimming were read from the DNA. For this sample there are around 380,000 clones; more than 65% appear just once. Clones ranked in the top ten supply under 1.2% of the sample.

The collaborating institutions used their own protocols to collect whole blood in K2EDTA tubes. For TCRbeta analysis, collaborators shipped samples in one of three forms: frozen whole blood, isolated PBMCs, or DNA extracted from either of those sample types. The rearrangement joined TRBV10-3 to TRBJ1-3; 12 junctional bases match TRBD1. The source material was peripheral blood. The clonotype comes from a human donor with acute or convalescent COVID-19. The donor label of this sample is uncertain. Here is the DNA: TGTGCCATCAGTGGACCGGGACAGGGGGCTCGCTCTGGAAACACCATATATTTT. The resulting protein is CAISGPGQGARSGNTIYF.